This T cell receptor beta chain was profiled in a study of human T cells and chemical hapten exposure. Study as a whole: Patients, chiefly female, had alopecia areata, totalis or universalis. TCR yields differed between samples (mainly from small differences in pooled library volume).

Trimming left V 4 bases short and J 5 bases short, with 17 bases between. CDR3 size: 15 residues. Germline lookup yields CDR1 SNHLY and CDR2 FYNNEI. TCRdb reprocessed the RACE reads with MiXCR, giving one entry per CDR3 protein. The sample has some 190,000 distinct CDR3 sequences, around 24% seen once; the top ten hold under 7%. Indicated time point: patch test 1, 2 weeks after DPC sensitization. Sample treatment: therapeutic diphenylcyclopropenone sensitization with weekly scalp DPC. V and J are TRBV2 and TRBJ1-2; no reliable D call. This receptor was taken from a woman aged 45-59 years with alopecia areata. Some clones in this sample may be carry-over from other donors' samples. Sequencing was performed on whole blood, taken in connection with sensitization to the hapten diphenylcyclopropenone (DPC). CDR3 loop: CASSVDSYAIYGYTF. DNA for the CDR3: TGTGCCAGCAGTGTGGACTCTTACGCTATTTATGGCTACACCTTC.